The 30 T cell receptor beta chains in this list originate from one sample, sequenced in a study of OX40 agonist ivuxolimab in advanced cancers. Library preparation employed the immunoSEQ multiplex PCR assay. TCRdb carries this immuneACCESS record with in-frame sequences only. Its versions omit some clonotypes, under half of them owing to an unresolved V gene in the studies checked, with the rest unexplained. This sample holds tens of thousands of clones; 84% were observed only once. Jointly, the top ten make up 1% to 1.3% of the sample. The sequences come from CD4+ or CD8+ T cells sorted from blood, collected in a trial of the OX40 agonist ivuxolimab. These receptor sequences come from an adult with an advanced solid tumor such as melanoma, head and neck, liver or kidney cancer.

The V call is TRBV4-2, the J call TRBJ1-2, with TRBD1 identical over 9 bases. Germline V CDR1 and CDR2: LGHNA, YNFKEQ. After removal of 4 bases from V and 7 bases from J, the junction contained 7 bases not matched to a gene. This CDR3 comprises 14 residues. The CDR3 nucleotides are TGTGCCAGCAGCCTAGACAGGGGGTTTGTTGGCTACACCTTC. Encoded protein: CASSLDRGFVGYTF.

V gene TRBV5-1 combines with J gene TRBJ1-3; D is perhaps TRBD1 (6 bases). This CDR3 contains 16 residues. Looked up from germline, CDR1 is SGHRS and CDR2 is YFSETQ. Trimming removed 4 bases from V and 1 base from J, with 15 bases in between. CDR3 loop: CASSAGARGSGNTIYF. DNA of the CDR3: TGCGCCAGCAGCGCGGGGGCCCGCGGGTCTGGAAACACCATATATTTT.

The rearrangement links TRBV5-6 to TRBJ1-4, with TRBD1 matching 8 bases. The CDR3 sequence is 15 residues long. V lost 4 bases to trimming and J lost 3 bases; unmatched junction nucleotides: 5. Germline assignment: CDR1 SGHDT and CDR2 YYEEEE. The CDR3 loop is CASSARTGPNEKLFF. The CDR3 bases are TGTGCCAGCAGCGCCCGGACAGGGCCTAATGAAAAACTGTTTTTT.

The genes are TRBV5-1 and TRBJ2-5; 10 nucleotides line up with TRBD2. Germline assignment: CDR1 SGHRS and CDR2 YFSETQ. V dropped 3 bases and J dropped 2; count of bases not matched to a gene: 4. The CDR3 loop spans 15 amino acids. The chain's CDR3 is CASSYSGGQQETQYF. The DNA of the CDR3 is TGCGCCAGCAGCTATAGCGGGGGGCAGCAAGAGACCCAGTACTTC.

This clone was detected a few times. V and J are TRBV10-1 and TRBJ1-1, with 7 bases identical to TRBD1. V lost 4 bases, J lost 1 base, and 3 bases stayed unmatched. Germline-derived CDR1 and CDR2 are WNHNN and SYGVQD (reference sequence). The CDR3 has 14 amino acids. CDR3: CASSGQGKNTEAFF. The DNA of the CDR3 is TGCGCCAGCAGTGGACAGGGAAAGAACACTGAAGCTTTCTTT.

This clone was detected only a few times. The chain combines TRBV4-1 with TRBJ1-2; 9 bases match TRBD1. CDR1 MGHRA and CDR2 YSYEKL come from the germline V gene. V trimming: 2 bases; J trimming: 1 base; junction bases outside the gene matches: 2. The CDR3 consists of 15 residues. CDR3 protein: CASSQPTGGNYGYTF. For the CDR3, the DNA is TGCGCCAGCAGCCAACCGACAGGGGGTAACTATGGCTACACCTTC.

V is TRBV14 and J is TRBJ1-2; 7 bases align to TRBD1. V shed 4 bases, J shed 8 bases, and the junction held 16 bases outside the gene matches. The CDR3 contains 16 residues. Per germline, CDR1 SGHDN and CDR2 FVKESK. As DNA, the CDR3 is TGTGCCAGCAGCCCCCCAGGGATCCGAGGGGGCTTGGGCTACACCTTC. It is translated as CASSPPGIRGGLGYTF.

V and J are TRBV7-2 and TRBJ1-5, with TRBD1 identical over 7 bases. This CDR3 has 14 amino acids. CDR1 and CDR2 (germline): SGHTA, FQGNSA. Unmatched junction bases numbered 6, after V lost 1 base and J lost 9 bases. The CDR3 sequence: CASSLEAGTAPQHF. The CDR3 DNA reads TGTGCCAGCAGCTTAGAAGCAGGGACAGCGCCCCAGCATTTT.

The V gene is TRBV12-5, the J gene TRBJ1-5; TRBD1 might be the D (6 bases). The CDR3 is made up of 16 amino acids. V gave up 7 bases and J gave up 4 bases, with 20 bases separating them. Germline CDR1 LGHNT, CDR2 FRNRAP. The CDR3 DNA reads TGTGCTAGTGAAAGGGGGGGGAAAGGTCCGAATCAGCCCCAGCATTTT. It specifies CASERGGKGPNQPQHF.

This clone was picked up a small number of times. V usage is TRBV11-2 and J usage is TRBJ2-1; no firm D call. Germline V gives CDR1 SGHAT, CDR2 FQNNGV. Trimming shortened V by 5 bases and J by 8 bases, and 13 bases separated the two germline ends. The CDR3 is 13 amino acids. The CDR3 is CASSLSNGHEQFF. The CDR3 DNA sequence: TGTGCCAGCAGCCTCTCGAACGGGCATGAGCAGTTCTTC.

The genes are TRBV9 and TRBJ1-5; a weak D match, TRBD1 (5 bases). V dropped 3 bases and J dropped 3 bases, with 10 bases sitting between them. CDR3 length: 14 amino acids. Germline values: CDR1 SGDLS, CDR2 YYNGEE. The CDR3 loop is CASSGPGPNQPQHF. The CDR3 nucleotides read TGTGCCAGCAGCGGGCCGGGACCCAATCAGCCCCAGCATTTT.

Here the CDR3 DNA reads TGTGCCAGCAGCTGGCGAGGGGCATCCTACAATGAGCAGTTCTTC. Its translation: CASSWRGASYNEQFF. This chain uses TRBV5-4 with TRBJ2-1; D might be TRBD1 or TRBD2, each matching 5 bases. CDR3 length: 15 residues. Trimming pared 3 bases from V and 1 base from J, leaving 11 bases between. Germline lookup yields CDR1 SGHNT and CDR2 YYREEE (reference sequence). Full variable domain (missing parts from reference TRBV5-4 and TRBJ2-1): ETGVTQSPTHLIKTRGQQVTLRCSSQSGHNTVSWYQQALGQGPQFIFQYYREEENGRGNFPPRFSGLQFPNYSSELNVNALELDDSALYLCASSWRGASYNEQFFGPGTRLTVL.

This chain uses TRBV27 with TRBJ2-3; D possibly corresponds to TRBD1 (6 bases). The CDR3 totals 13 residues. Germline V CDR1 and CDR2: MNHEY, SMNVEV (reference sequence). Trimming left V 7 bases short and J 2 bases short, with 10 bases between. The CDR3 DNA reads TGTGCCAGCACAACAGGGCCCACAGATACGCAGTATTTT. Translating gives CASTTGPTDTQYF.

The chain joins TRBV4-2 to TRBJ2-1; D perhaps matches TRBD2 (7 bases). This CDR3 has 16 amino acids. Germline V CDR1 and CDR2: LGHNA, YNFKEQ. Trimming took off 0 bases at V and 5 bases at J, with 14 bases between the two ends. CDR3 DNA sequence: TGTGCCAGCAGCCAAGATACGGGGGGCCTTAACAATGAGCAGTTCTTC. Translated: CASSQDTGGLNNEQFF.

V usage is TRBV28 and J usage is TRBJ1-4; D is ambiguous. CDR3 length: 10 residues. Germline CDR1 and CDR2: MDHEN and SYDVKM. DNA of the CDR3: TGTGCAGCCGCGAATGAAAAACTGTTTTTT. As protein: CAAANEKLFF.

The rearrangement joins TRBV5-4 to TRBJ1-1; D may be TRBD1 (6 bases). The CDR3 consists of 16 residues. CDR1 and CDR2 from the germline V gene are SGHNT and YYREEE (reference sequence). Trimming took off 5 bases at V and 3 bases at J, with 20 bases between the two ends. CDR3: CASSTQNRAWDTEAFF. The CDR3 bases are TGTGCCAGCAGTACTCAAAACAGGGCGTGGGACACTGAAGCTTTCTTT.

V is TRBV10-3 and J is TRBJ2-5; tentatively, D is TRBD1 (6 bases). The CDR3 has 16 amino acids. V dropped 4 bases and J dropped 3 bases, with 18 bases sitting between them. CDR1 is ENHRY, CDR2 SYGVKD, per germline. The CDR3 spells CAISGGQGVWEETQYF. DNA for the CDR3: TGTGCCATCAGTGGGGGGCAGGGCGTTTGGGAAGAGACCCAGTACTTC.

In its sample, this clone was seen once. This rearrangement joins TRBV7-2 to TRBJ2-7; 7 nucleotides align to TRBD1. The CDR3 is 16 residues long. V shed 2 bases, J shed 3 bases, and the junction held 10 bases outside the gene matches. Germline V gene sequence: CDR1 SGHTA, CDR2 FQGNSA. CDR3 coding DNA: TGTGCCAGCAGCTTAACAGGGGTGGAGGTAGGCTACGAGCAGTACTTC. It yields the protein CASSLTGVEVGYEQYF.

The CDR3 here is CASSYDSTNTGELFF. CDR3 coding DNA: TGTGCCAGCAGTTACGACTCCACGAACACCGGGGAGCTGTTTTTT. The rearrangement uses TRBV28 and TRBJ2-2, with unresolved D. CDR3 size: 15 residues. CDR1 is MDHEN, CDR2 SYDVKM, per germline. The V gene lost 4 bases and the J gene lost 0 bases, with 9 bases spanning the gap.

CDR3 DNA sequence: TGTGCCATAGCGGGGGGGGGCGACAATCAGCCCCAGCATTTT. Translation gives CAIAGGGDNQPQHF. This sequence joins TRBV6-1 and TRBJ1-5, with D perhaps matching TRBD1 (6 bases). The germline V and J ends were trimmed by 10 bases and 3 bases, with 16 bases remaining between them. The CDR3 is made up of 14 amino acids. CDR1 and CDR2 (germline): MNHNS, SASEGT.

The rearrangement uses TRBV19 and TRBJ2-3; unclear D gene. The V end lost 1 base, the J end lost 0 bases, and 11 bases lay between the germline ends. The length of the CDR3 is 16 residues. Germline lookup yields CDR1 LNHDA and CDR2 SQIVND (reference sequence). CDR3 DNA: TGTGCCAGTAGTATAGGCCAGAGCCCTAGCACAGATACGCAGTATTTT. Translation gives CASSIGQSPSTDTQYF. Full variable domain (outside the CDR3, taken from reference TRBV19 and TRBJ2-3): DGGITQSPKYLFRKEGQNVTLSCEQNLNHDAMYWYRQDPGQGLRLIYYSQIVNDFQKGDIAEGYSVSREKKESFPLTVTSAQKNPTAFYLCASSIGQSPSTDTQYFGPGTRLTVL.

This sequence joins TRBV4-2 and TRBJ1-6; D not resolved. Germline-derived CDR1 and CDR2 are LGHNA and YNFKEQ. Trimming left V 1 base short and J 0 bases short, with 4 bases between. The CDR3 consists of 15 residues. This CDR3 is CASSQGDSYNSPLHF. CDR3 nucleotide sequence: TGTGCCAGCAGCCAAGGGGACTCCTATAATTCACCCCTCCACTTT.

The V and J genes are TRBV28 and TRBJ1-5, with a possible D match to TRBD1 (6 bases). Deletions cut 6 bases from V and 7 bases from J, with 19 bases between. Germline-derived CDR1 and CDR2 are MDHEN and SYDVKM. This CDR3 spans 15 amino acids. The CDR3 is CASSWGGGQLQPQHF. For the CDR3, the DNA is TGTGCCAGCAGCTGGGGCGGGGGACAACTCCAGCCCCAGCATTTT.

The chain carries TRBV6-5 and TRBJ2-1, with D uncertain. The CDR3 is made up of 14 amino acids. From germline, CDR1 is MNHEY and CDR2 SVGAGI. The V and J ends lost 7 bases and 4 bases respectively, with 14 bases between them. The CDR3 here is CASTAPTTYNEQFF. The CDR3 coding sequence is TGTGCCAGCACGGCCCCCACCACTTACAATGAGCAGTTCTTC.

This rearrangement joins TRBV28 to TRBJ1-2, with 11 bases aligning to TRBD1. V was pared by 5 bases and J by 4 bases, with 3 bases of the junction left unmatched. Germline lookup yields CDR1 MDHEN and CDR2 SYDVKM. This CDR3 region has 14 residues. CDR3 DNA sequence: TGTGCCAGCAGTCCGGGACAGGGGGTCTATGGCTACACCTTC. This encodes CASSPGQGVYGYTF.

The chain combines TRBV2 with TRBJ1-5; 7 bases align to TRBD1. Per the germline V gene, CDR1 is SNHLY and CDR2 is FYNNEI. CDR3 length equals 14 residues. V gave up 4 bases and J gave up 4 bases; unmatched junction bases: 4. The DNA of the CDR3 is TGTGCCAGCAGTGTCTTCAGGGGGAATCAGCCCCAGCATTTT. Residues: CASSVFRGNQPQHF.

The V call is TRBV28, the J call TRBJ1-1; D remains unclear. The length of the CDR3 is 16 residues. V lost 4 bases and J lost 1, with 16 bases in between. The V gene's germline CDR1 is MDHEN and CDR2 SYDVKM. The DNA for the CDR3 is TGTGCCAGCAGTTATGCAACCGCTCAATCGAACACTGAAGCTTTCTTT. This codes for CASSYATAQSNTEAFF.

V gene TRBV7-9 combines with J gene TRBJ1-6, with D tentatively TRBD1 (6 bases). This CDR3 contains 13 residues. CDR1 is SEHNR and CDR2 is FQNEAQ in the germline V gene (reference sequence). Deletions cut 5 bases from V and 9 bases from J, with 11 bases between. CDR3 residues: CASSPQDSSPLHF. The CDR3 DNA reads TGTGCCAGCAGCCCACAGGACAGTTCACCCCTCCACTTT.

The chain carries TRBV7-8 and TRBJ1-3, with a possible D match to TRBD1 (5 bases). The V end was cut by 5 bases, the J end by 7 bases, with 15 bases between. The germline gives CDR1 SGHVS, CDR2 FQNEAQ. There are 14 residues in the CDR3. The CDR3 nucleotides read TGTGCCAGCAGCCGAAATTGGGGGGACAACACCATATATTTT. This codes for CASSRNWGDNTIYF.

The chain uses TRBV5-4 and TRBJ2-1; TRBD1 matches at 10 bases. Germline CDR1 reads SGHNT; CDR2 reads YYREEE (reference sequence). The CDR3 has 15 amino acids. Trimming removed 1 base from V and 7 bases from J; junction bases left unmatched: 5. CDR3: CASSLTGQGYNEQFF. CDR3 DNA: TGTGCCAGCAGCTTGACGGGACAGGGGTATAATGAGCAGTTCTTC. Full variable domain (rest looked up from reference TRBV5-4 and TRBJ2-1): ETGVTQSPTHLIKTRGQQVTLRCSSQSGHNTVSWYQQALGQGPQFIFQYYREEENGRGNFPPRFSGLQFPNYSSELNVNALELDDSALYLCASSLTGQGYNEQFFGPGTRLTVL.